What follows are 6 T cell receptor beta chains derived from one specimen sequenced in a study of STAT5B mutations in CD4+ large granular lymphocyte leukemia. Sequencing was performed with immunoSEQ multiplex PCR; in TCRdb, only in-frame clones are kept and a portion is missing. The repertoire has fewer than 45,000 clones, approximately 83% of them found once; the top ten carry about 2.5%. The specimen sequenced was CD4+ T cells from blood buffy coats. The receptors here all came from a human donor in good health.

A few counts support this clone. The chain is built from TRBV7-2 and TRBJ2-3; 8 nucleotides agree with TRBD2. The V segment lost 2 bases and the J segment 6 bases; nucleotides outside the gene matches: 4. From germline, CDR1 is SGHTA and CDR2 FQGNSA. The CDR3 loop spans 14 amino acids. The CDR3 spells CASSLPGRADTQYF. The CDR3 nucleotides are TGTGCCAGCAGCTTACCCGGGAGGGCGGATACGCAGTATTTT.

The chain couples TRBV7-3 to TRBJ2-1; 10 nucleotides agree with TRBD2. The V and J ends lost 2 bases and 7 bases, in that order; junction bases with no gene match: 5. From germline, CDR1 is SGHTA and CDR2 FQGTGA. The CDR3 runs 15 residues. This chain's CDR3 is CASSLLAGAQNEQFF. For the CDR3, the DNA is TGTGCCAGCAGCTTACTAGCGGGAGCGCAGAATGAGCAGTTCTTC.

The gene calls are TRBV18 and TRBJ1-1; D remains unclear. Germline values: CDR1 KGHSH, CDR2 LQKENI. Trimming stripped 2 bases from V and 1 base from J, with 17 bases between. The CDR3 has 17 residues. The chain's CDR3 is CASSPTASLRTNTEAFF. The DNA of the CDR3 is TGTGCCAGCTCACCAACAGCCTCACTCCGGACGAACACTGAAGCTTTCTTT.

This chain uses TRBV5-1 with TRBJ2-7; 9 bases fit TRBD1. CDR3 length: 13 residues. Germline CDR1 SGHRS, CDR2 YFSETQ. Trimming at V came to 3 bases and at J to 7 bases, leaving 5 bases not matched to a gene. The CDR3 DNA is TGCGCCAGCAGCTCTACCGGGACAGGGGAGCAGTACTTC. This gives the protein CASSSTGTGEQYF. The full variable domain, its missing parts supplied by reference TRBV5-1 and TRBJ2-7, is KAGVTQTPRYLIKTRGQQVTLSCSPISGHRSVSWYQQTPGQGLQFLFEYFSETQRNKGNFPGRFSGRQFSNSRSEMNVSTLELGDSALYLCASSSTGTGEQYFGPGTRLTVT.

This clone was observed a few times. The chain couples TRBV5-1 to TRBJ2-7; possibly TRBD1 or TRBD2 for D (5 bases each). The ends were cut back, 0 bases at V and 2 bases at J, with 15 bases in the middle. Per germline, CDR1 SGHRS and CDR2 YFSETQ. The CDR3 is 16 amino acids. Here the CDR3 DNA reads TGCGCCAGCAGCTTGGCCAGAGGGACCGGAACCTACGAGCAGTACTTC. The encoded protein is CASSLARGTGTYEQYF. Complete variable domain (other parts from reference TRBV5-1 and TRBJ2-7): KAGVTQTPRYLIKTRGQQVTLSCSPISGHRSVSWYQQTPGQGLQFLFEYFSETQRNKGNFPGRFSGRQFSNSRSEMNVSTLELGDSALYLCASSLARGTGTYEQYFGPGTRLTVT.

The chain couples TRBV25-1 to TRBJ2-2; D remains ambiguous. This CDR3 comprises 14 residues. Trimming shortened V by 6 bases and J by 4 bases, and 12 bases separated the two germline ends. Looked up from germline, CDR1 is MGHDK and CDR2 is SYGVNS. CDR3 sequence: CASSARAGTGELFF. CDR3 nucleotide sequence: TGTGCCAGCAGCGCGCGTGCCGGCACCGGGGAGCTGTTTTTT.